This T cell receptor (beta chain) was identified in a study of Ad26.COV2.S vaccination and SARS-CoV-2 variants (dated by TCRdb to the early 2020s). About the study as a whole: Donors in the vaccine arm were drawn from COV1001, a phase I-IIa trial of Ad26.COV2.S in healthy adults that was multicentre, randomized, double-blind and placebo-controlled. Trial participants were randomized into five groups of five: low-dose or high-dose Ad26.COV2.S given once or twice, or placebo on both occasions. Investigators remained blinded to trial group allocation during experiments and outcome assessment. Sequencing of the TCRbeta repertoire served to evaluate the specificity and breadth of SARS-CoV-2-reactive T cell receptors following Ad26.COV2.S vaccination. The TCR-sequenced set comprised around 30 samples: 19 Ad26.COV2.S vaccine recipients, 5 placebo recipients and 8 SARS-CoV-2 convalescent individuals. Ad26.COV2.S was administered intramuscularly at a dose of 5x10^10 or 1x10^11 viral particles, either as one shot or as two shots given 56 days apart. The full study reports these points: Ad26.COV2.S recipients had higher spike-specific TCR breadth than placebo recipients (P = 0.0014). Vaccine and placebo recipients had comparable non-spike TCR breadth, which fits with the vaccine containing only spike. After vaccination, substantial breadth of spike-specific CD8+ and CD4+ T cell responses was reported. The study was not powered to compare responses between vaccine doses or regimens. The authors noted that the TCR breadth and depth analyses may have underestimated total T cell responses.

In the case of this clone: Its antigen specificity is not known. Per-nucleotide qualities are absent, and no much larger clonotype sits a single base away.

The immunoSEQ Assay was the method used to sequence TCRbeta CDR3 regions. After extraction, genomic DNA underwent amplification by bias-controlled multiplex PCR, followed by high-throughput sequencing. For the original study's pipeline: To quantify the absolute abundance of each unique TCRbeta CDR3 region, sequences were collapsed and filtered. Usable DNA was measured by amplifying reference genes present in all nucleated cells, and TCRbeta template counts were normalized to that usable DNA to estimate T cell fraction. Repertoire TCRs were annotated as SARS-CoV-2-specific when V gene, CDR3 amino acid sequence and J gene were exactly matched to a known reactive TCR set. The reference SARS-CoV-2 TCR set came from MIRA and was filtered for enrichment in COVID-19-positive ImmuneCODE repertoires, removing public or cross-reactive TCRs. Based on the MIRA antigens, annotated TCRs were further analysed at the level of specific ORF or position within ORF. Breadth was defined as annotated unique rearrangements over total unique productive rearrangements; depth was the summed frequency of those rearrangements. Group comparisons of TCR breadth used two-sided Wilcoxon rank-sum tests. TCRdb took this table from immuneACCESS and kept in-frame rearrangements with V and J called. Such tables lack part of the clones; where checked against another copy, unresolved V genes explain under half of the gap, and the rest is unexplained. That table gives V, J and clone size, and the DNA gave D and trimming. The sample table lists 450,000 to 550,000 clones, roughly 87% of them with a count of one. About 2.7% of the sample rests with the top ten.

The CDR3 numbers 16 residues from cysteine through phenylalanine. Solely the CDR3 DNA is kept, with 48 bases framed from the first base. The V and J ends are trimmed by 6 bases and 1 base, leaving 18 bases between them. The CDR1 and CDR2 encoded by the germline V gene are MDHEN and SYDVKM. Interpreted using the paper, the treatment or condition label stands for: roughly 18 received Ad26.COV2.S at low or high dose, single or two shots; several received placebo; per-sample allocation not given. Repertoires of vaccine and placebo recipients were sequenced from samples taken on day 63 after the first injection. Between 29 July and 7 August 2020, Cohort 1b enrolled some 25 adults aged 18-55 years at one site in Boston, USA. Ad26.COV2.S consisted of a replication-incompetent adenovirus type 26 vector by which a prefusion-stabilized SARS-CoV-2 spike protein from the original Wuhan strain was expressed.

The receptor comes from a person between 18 and 60 years old who received the Ad26.COV2.S COVID-19 vaccine or a placebo. The rearrangement joined TRBV28 to TRBJ1-1; the best D guess is TRBD1, with 5 bases matching. This specimen was peripheral blood, taken in a trial of Ad26.COV2.S vaccine versus placebo. For the CDR3, the sequence is CASSEPSAGTNTEAFF. The DNA reads TGTGCCAGCAGCGAGCCGTCGGCGGGGACGAACACTGAAGCTTTCTTT. With the portions outside the CDR3 filled from the reference TRBV28 and TRBJ1-1 genes, the complete variable region becomes DVKVTQSSRYLVKRTGEKVFLECVQDMDHENMFWYRQDPGLGLRLIYFSYDVKMKEKGDIPEGYSVSREKKERFSLILESASTNQTSMYLCASSEPSAGTNTEAFFGQGTRLTVV.